The clone carrying this TCR beta chain was recorded a few times. Antigen unknown. One entry per CDR3 protein, called by TCRdb with MiXCR from the RT-PCR reads. The table records about 480,000 distinct CDR3 sequences, over 9.5% of them present only once. The data stem from a study of response to subunit inactivated influenza vaccine. CDR1 and CDR2 from the germline V gene are MNHEY and SVGEGT. V was clipped by 6 bases and J by 1 base; unmatched bases: 7. This CDR3 spans 17 amino acids. Study-wide points: With each seasonal influenza vaccination, the authors suggested, few new T cells are recruited.

V usage is TRBV6-2 or TRBV6-3 and J usage is TRBJ2-5, with TRBD2 matching over 14 bases. The sample was PBMCs from blood, taken 45 days after vaccination. This clonotype was sampled from a man aged 50-59 years who received an inactivated influenza vaccine. In nucleotides, the CDR3 is TGTGCCAGCAGCCGATGGACTAGCGGGGGGCTCCAAGAGACCCAGTACTTC. It yields the protein CASSRWTSGGLQETQYF.